This TCR beta chain was sequenced in a study of T cells in tuberculosis. Across the study: T cells were selected with CD1B tetramers loaded with glucose monomycolate.

Germline V CDR1 and CDR2: SGHRS, YFSETQ. This CDR3 has 15 residues. Trimming at V came to 4 bases and at J to 0 bases, leaving 1 base not matched to a gene. The method was immunoSEQ multiplex PCR; TCRdb's version includes in-frame clones alone and lacks a portion of them. Altogether 55,000 to 65,000 clones are present, about 76% being singletons, with the ten largest covering more than 10%. Cells were sorted from thawed PBMC rested overnight and stained with GMM-loaded CD1B tetramer, viability dye and anti-CD3. CD1B tetramers were loaded with Rhodococcus equi-derived C32 glucose monomycolate. This chain uses TRBV5-1 with TRBJ2-2, with 9 bases fitting TRBD1. This TCR was recovered from an adult woman with latent tuberculosis. Sequencing used CD1b-GMM tetramer-negative cells sorted from PBMCs. CDR3 protein: CASSRDRANTGELFF. The CDR3 DNA follows: TGCGCCAGCAGCCGGGACAGGGCGAACACCGGGGAGCTGTTTTTT.